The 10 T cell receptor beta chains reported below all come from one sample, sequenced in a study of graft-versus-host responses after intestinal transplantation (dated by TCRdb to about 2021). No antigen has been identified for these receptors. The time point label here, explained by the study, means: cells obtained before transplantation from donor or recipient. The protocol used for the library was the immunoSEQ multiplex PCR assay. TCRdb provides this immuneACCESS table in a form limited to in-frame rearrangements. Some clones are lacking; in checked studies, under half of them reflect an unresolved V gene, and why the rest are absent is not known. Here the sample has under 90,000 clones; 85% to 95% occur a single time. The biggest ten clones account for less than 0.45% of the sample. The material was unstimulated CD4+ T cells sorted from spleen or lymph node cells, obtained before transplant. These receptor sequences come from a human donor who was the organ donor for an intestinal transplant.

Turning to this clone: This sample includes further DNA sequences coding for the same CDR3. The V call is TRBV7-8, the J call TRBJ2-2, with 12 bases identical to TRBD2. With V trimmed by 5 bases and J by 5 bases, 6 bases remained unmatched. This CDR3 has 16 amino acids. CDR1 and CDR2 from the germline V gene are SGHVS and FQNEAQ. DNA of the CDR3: TGTGCCAGCAGCGTCCTAGCGGGAGGGCCGACCGGGGAGCTGTTTTTT. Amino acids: CASSVLAGGPTGELFF.

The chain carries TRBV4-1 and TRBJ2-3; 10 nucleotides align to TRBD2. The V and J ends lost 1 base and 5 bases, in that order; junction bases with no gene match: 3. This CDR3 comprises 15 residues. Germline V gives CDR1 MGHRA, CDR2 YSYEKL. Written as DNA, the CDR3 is TGCGCCAGCAGCCAAGCAGCGGGGGGGTTAGATACGCAGTATTTT. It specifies CASSQAAGGLDTQYF.

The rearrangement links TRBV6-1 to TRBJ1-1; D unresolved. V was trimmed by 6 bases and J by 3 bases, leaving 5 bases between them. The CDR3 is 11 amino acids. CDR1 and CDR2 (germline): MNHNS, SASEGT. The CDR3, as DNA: TGTGCCAGCAGACGAGACACTGAAGCTTTCTTT. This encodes CASRRDTEAFF.

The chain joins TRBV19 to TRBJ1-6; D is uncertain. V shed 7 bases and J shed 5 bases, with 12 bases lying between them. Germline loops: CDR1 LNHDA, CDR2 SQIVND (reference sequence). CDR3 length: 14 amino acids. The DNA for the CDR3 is TGTGCCAGTACGGCGGGGAGCCATAATTCACCCCTCCACTTT. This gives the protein CASTAGSHNSPLHF.

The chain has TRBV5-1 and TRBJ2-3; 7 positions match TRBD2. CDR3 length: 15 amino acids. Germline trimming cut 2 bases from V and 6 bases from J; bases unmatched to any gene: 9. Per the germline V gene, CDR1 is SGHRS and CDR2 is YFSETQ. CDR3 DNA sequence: TGCGCCAGCAGCTTTGGACTAGGTGTCGGGGATACGCAGTATTTT. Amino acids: CASSFGLGVGDTQYF.

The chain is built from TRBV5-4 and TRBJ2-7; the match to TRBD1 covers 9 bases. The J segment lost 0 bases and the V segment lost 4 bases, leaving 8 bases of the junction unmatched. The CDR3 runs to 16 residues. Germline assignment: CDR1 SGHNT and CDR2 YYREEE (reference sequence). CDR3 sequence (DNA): TGTGCCAGCAGCAGTACACAGGGGGCCCCCTCCTACGAGCAGTACTTC. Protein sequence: CASSSTQGAPSYEQYF.

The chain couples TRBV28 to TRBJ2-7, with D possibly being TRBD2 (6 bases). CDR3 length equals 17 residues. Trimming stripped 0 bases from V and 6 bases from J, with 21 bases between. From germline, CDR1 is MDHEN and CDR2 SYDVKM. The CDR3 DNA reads TGTGCCAGCAGTTTATGGAGGGGACTCCACGACATCCGCGAGCAGTACTTC. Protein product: CASSLWRGLHDIREQYF. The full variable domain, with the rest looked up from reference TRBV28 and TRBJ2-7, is DVKVTQSSRYLVKRTGEKVFLECVQDMDHENMFWYRQDPGLGLRLIYFSYDVKMKEKGDIPEGYSVSREKKERFSLILESASTNQTSMYLCASSLWRGLHDIREQYFGPGTRLTVT.

CDR3 DNA sequence: TGTGCCAGCAGGTACCGGACAGGGGGCCGGACCGGGGAGCTGTTTTTT. The encoded protein is CASRYRTGGRTGELFF. The V gene is TRBV6-5, the J gene TRBJ2-2, with 11 bases lining up with TRBD1. V dropped 6 bases and J dropped 5; count of bases not matched to a gene: 8. This CDR3 is built from 16 residues. Germline values: CDR1 MNHEY, CDR2 SVGAGI.

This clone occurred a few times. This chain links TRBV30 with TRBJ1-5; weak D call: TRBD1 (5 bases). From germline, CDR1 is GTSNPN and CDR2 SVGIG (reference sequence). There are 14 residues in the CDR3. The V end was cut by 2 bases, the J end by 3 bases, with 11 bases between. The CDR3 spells CAWSLGLTNQPQHF. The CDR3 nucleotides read TGTGCCTGGAGTTTGGGGCTTACCAATCAGCCCCAGCATTTT.

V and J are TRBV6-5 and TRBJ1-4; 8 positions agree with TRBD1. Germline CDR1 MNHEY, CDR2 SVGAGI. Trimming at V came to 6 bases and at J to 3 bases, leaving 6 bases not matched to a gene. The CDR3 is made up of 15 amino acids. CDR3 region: CASSTRQGSNEKLFF. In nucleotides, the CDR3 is TGTGCCAGCAGCACCAGACAGGGGTCTAATGAAAAACTGTTTTTT.